This TCR beta chain appears in the sequencing data of a study of tumor-infiltrating lymphocytes in primary liver carcinoma. TCR beta cDNA was prepared out of around 460 ng total RNA by means of a constant-region primer. Slightly modified ARM-PCR served as the procedure for the TCR beta libraries. These libraries came from three rounds of nested multiplex PCR. TRBV1-TRBV30 forward and Cbeta reverse primers drove the first two approximately 10-cycle rounds. Each CDR3 protein is one row after TCRdb ran MiXCR on the multiplex PCR reads. The sample holds 90,000 to 100,000 distinct CDR3 sequences, roughly 69% seen once. The source material, about 20-30 mg of unsorted bulk tissue, was used to co-extract RNA and DNA. Through surgical resection, the patients' primary liver carcinoma was treated. Comments on this clonotype: Its matching antigen is unknown. One end of the junction is discordant with germline, which a read error may explain.

CDR3 size: 12 residues. Germline V gene sequence: CDR1 SQVTM, CDR2 ANQGSEA. Points from the study as a whole: Among top clones, only about 7-25% appeared in all five tumor regions.

This sequence originates from a woman aged 60-75 years with primary liver carcinoma and hepatitis B virus infection. V and J are TRBV29-1 and TRBJ2-7, with D possibly matching TRBD2 (5 bases). Sequencing used liver tumor tissue from sampling region 5. Noted subset: tumor region T5, tumor centre. The CDR3 here is CSGTRDTYEQYF. CDR3 DNA: TGCAGCGGGACGAGGGATACCTACGAGCAGTATTTC.